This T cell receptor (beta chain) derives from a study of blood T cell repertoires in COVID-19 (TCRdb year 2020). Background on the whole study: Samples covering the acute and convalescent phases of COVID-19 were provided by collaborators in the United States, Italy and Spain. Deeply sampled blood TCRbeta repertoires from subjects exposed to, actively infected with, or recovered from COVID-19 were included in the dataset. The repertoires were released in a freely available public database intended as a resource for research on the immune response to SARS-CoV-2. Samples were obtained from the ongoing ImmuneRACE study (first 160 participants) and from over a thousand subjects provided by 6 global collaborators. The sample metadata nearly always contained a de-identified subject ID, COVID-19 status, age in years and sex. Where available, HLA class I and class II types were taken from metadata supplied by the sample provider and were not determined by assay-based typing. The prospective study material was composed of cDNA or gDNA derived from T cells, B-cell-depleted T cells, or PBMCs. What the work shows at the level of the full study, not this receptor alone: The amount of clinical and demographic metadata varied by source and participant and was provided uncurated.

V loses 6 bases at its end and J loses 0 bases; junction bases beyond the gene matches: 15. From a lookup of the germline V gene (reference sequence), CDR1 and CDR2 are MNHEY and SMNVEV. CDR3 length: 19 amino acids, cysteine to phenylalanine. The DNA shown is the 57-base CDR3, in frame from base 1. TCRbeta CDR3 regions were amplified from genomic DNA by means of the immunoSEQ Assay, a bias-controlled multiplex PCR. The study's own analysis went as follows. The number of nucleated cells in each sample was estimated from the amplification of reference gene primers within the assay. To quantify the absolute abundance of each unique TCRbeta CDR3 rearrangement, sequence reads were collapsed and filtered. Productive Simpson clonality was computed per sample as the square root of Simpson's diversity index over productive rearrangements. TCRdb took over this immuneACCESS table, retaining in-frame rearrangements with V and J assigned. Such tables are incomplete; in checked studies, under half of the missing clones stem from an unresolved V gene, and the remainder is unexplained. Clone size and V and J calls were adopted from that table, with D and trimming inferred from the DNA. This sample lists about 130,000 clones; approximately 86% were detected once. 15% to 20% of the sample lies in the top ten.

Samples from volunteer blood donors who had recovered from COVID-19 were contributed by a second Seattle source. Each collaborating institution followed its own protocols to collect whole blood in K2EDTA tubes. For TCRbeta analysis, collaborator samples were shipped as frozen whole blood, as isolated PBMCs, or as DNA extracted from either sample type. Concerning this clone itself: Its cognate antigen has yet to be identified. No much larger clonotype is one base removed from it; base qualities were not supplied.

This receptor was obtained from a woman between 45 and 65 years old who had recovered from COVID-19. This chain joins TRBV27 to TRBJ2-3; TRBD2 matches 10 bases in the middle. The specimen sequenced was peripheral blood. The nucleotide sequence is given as TGTGCCAGCAGGACTACCCACCGAGGACTAGCGGTGAGCACAGATACGCAGTATTTT. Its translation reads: CASRTTHRGLAVSTDTQYF.